This T cell receptor beta chain derives from a study of blood T cell repertoires in COVID-19. Background on the study: Two negative PCRs, clearance, or symptom resolution had been documented for recovered Cohort 3 donors. COVID-19 samples, acute and convalescent, were from the United States, Italy and Spain.

Original data processing: Counts of nucleated cells, estimated from reference gene primer amplification, were obtained. Sequenced by immunoSEQ multiplex PCR; TCRdb stores in-frame clones only, minus some. From that table come the V and J calls and clone size; the DNA was used to work out D and trimming. In the table there are under 400,000 clones, around 87% of which are singletons. The V gene's germline CDR1 is SGHVS and CDR2 FQNEAQ. The CDR3 covers 14 residues. V was cut by 0 bases and J by 4 bases, with 10 bases left in between. This clone was detected only a few times. Sequences were obtained from PBMCs or T cells enriched from blood (not recorded which). This receptor was identified in a man aged 35 to 55 in a cohort exposed to, infected with or recovered from COVID-19 (not recorded which). The V call is TRBV7-8, the J call TRBJ2-7; possibly TRBD1 for D (6 bases). As DNA, the CDR3 is TGTGCCAGCAGCTTAGCCGGGACATATTACGAGCAGTACTTC. Translation: CASSLAGTYYEQYF.